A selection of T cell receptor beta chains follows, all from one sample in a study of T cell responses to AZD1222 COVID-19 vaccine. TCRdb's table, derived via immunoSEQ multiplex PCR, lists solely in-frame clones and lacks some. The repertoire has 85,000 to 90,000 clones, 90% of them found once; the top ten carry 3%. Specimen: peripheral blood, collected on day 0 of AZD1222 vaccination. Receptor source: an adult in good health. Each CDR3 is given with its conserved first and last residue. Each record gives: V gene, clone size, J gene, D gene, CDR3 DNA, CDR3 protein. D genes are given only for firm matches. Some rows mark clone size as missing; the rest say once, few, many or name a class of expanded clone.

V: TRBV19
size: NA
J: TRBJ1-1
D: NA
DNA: TGTGCCACCCCGGTGGGTCTGGAGATGAACACTGAAGCTTTCTTT
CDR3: CATPVGLEMNTEAFF

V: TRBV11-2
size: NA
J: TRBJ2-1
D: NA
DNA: TGTGCCAGCAACTCGGCCTTTTTCTACAATGAGCAGTTCTTC
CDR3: CASNSAFFYNEQFF

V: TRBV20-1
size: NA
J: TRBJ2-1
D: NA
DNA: TGCAGTGCAACCCTAAGAGGTGAGCAGTTCTTC
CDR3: CSATLRGEQFF

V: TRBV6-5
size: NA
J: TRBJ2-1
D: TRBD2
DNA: TGTGCCAGCAGTCCCGGGACTAGTATCAATGAGCAGTTCTTC
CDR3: CASSPGTSINEQFF

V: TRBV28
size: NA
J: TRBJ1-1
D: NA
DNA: TGTGCCAGCAGTTTTAGCGGGGGCACTGAAGCTTTCTTT
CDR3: CASSFSGGTEAFF

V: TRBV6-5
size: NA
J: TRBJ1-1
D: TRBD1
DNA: TGTGCCAGCAGTTACTGGGACAGAAACACTGAAGCTTTCTTT
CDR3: CASSYWDRNTEAFF

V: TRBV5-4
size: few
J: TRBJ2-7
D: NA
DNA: TGTGCCAGCAGCTCCTCTCTAGCAGACTACGAGCAGTACTTC
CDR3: CASSSSLADYEQYF

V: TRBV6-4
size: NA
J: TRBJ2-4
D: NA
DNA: TGTGCCAGCAGTGACGCTGATGAAGCCAAAAACATTCAGTACTTC
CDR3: CASSDADEAKNIQYF

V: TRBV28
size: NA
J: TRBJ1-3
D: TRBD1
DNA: TGTGCCAGCAGTTTACCCGGGACAGGAGGAAACACCATATATTTT
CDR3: CASSLPGTGGNTIYF

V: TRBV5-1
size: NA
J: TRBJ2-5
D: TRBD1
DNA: TGCGCCAGCAGCCAAAGTGGGACAGCCCAAGAGACCCAGTACTTC
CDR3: CASSQSGTAQETQYF

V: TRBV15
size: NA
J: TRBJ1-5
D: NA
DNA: TGTGCCACCAGCAAACGGACAGTCGATCAGCCCCAGCATTTT
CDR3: CATSKRTVDQPQHF

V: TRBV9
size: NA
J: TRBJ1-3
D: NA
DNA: TGTGCCAGCAGCACCCCAAAACGCGGAGAGAACTCTGGAAACACCATATATTTT
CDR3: CASSTPKRGENSGNTIYF